This T cell receptor beta chain was identified during a study of blood T cell repertoires in COVID-19. Study context: Samples came from the United States, Italy and Spain, spanning acute and convalescent COVID-19. T cells, B-cell-depleted T cells, or PBMCs provided the cDNA or gDNA that served as material.

How the authors handled the data: Amplification of reference gene primers was used by the study to estimate nucleated cell counts. Repertoires were generated with immunoSEQ multiplex PCR, while TCRdb's copy carries only in-frame clones and drops some. Clone size and V and J calls were adopted from that table, with D and trimming inferred from the DNA. The repertoire holds around 200,000 clones, with 70% to 90% as singletons. Germline values: CDR1 SGDLS, CDR2 YYNGEE. CDR3 size: 16 residues. Trimming cost V 0 bases and J 4 bases; bases outside gene matches: 7. This rearrangement joins TRBV9 to TRBJ1-3; 7 nucleotides line up with TRBD1. The sequencing sample was made of peripheral blood. This clonotype originated in a man in his fifties or sixties with acute or convalescent COVID-19. CDR3 amino acids: CASSVGSGGFGNTIYF. The DNA of the CDR3 is TGTGCCAGCAGCGTAGGTTCAGGGGGGTTCGGAAACACCATATATTTT.